These T cell receptor beta chains were read from a single sample in a study of CD8+ T cells in alopecia areata. Measured with immunoSEQ multiplex PCR; TCRdb has only the in-frame clones, and not every one. The profile shows tens of thousands of clones, approximately 58% of them singletons. The specimen was CD8+ T cells sorted from blood, collected at week 0. Source of these receptors: a human donor with alopecia areata. CDR3s include the opening cysteine and the closing phenylalanine or tryptophan. Fields, in order: V gene, D gene, CDR3 protein. D genes are given only for firm matches.

TRBV20-1,NA,CSAPQNNEQFF
TRBV27,NA,CASSPHGGTQYF
TRBV9,NA,CASSVDSYNEQFF
TRBV4-1,TRBD2,CASSLRLAEAYNEQFF
TRBV6-5,NA,CASSYTSPNTGELFF
TRBV7-9,NA,CASSLVSGNSGANVLTF
TRBV5-1,NA,CASSPQDNDLLEQYF
TRBV29-1,TRBD1,CSVEHGTVRDGYTF
TRBV28,NA,CASSLRTLARGAYNSPLHF
TRBV4-3,TRBD1,CASSQDGTGGVGGYTF
TRBV29-1,NA,CSVEGRGSGELFF
TRBV18,NA,CASSPPRTDMNTEAFF
TRBV6-5,NA,CASSYSRDPGELFF
TRBV2,NA,CASSEWESGNTEAFF
TRBV7-3,NA,CASSSIGGQETQYF
TRBV30,NA,CAWSLQGNTEAFF
TRBV29-1,TRBD2,CSVGLAEGTDTQYF
TRBV25-1,NA,CASSEGRGGQPQHF
TRBV7-9,NA,CASRSGGLRETQYF
TRBV27,NA,CASRYGGSNQPQHF
TRBV4-1,NA,CASSQSPVGNSGYGYTF
TRBV28,NA,CASSLLARGSYNEQFF
TRBV9,TRBD1,CASSHYTGGPSTDTQYF
TRBV13,TRBD1,CASSLEGGAVETQYF
TRBV2,NA,CASSESSSYNSPLHF
TRBV6-1,TRBD1,CASSDWTGAHEQYF
TRBV2,TRBD2,CASSDGGGAPGANVLTF
TRBV15,TRBD2,CATSREAGGTDTQYF
TRBV4-1,NA,CASSQDLPIANTGELFF
TRBV13,TRBD1,CASSISPGTGNQPQHF
TRBV29-1,NA,CSGGGGPNYGYTF
TRBV7-8,TRBD2,CASSGTSYADTQYF
TRBV7-2,NA,CASSLEGRRAANEKLFF
TRBV4-1,NA,CASSPFASSEQFF
TRBV6-5,NA,CASSYSEGDTQYF
TRBV29-1,NA,CSVEYASVPYNEQFF
TRBV7-2,TRBD2,CASSPEAGGTNIQYF
TRBV29-1,NA,CSVESVNTGELFF
TRBV9,TRBD2,CASSTSGNGELFF
TRBV5-1,NA,CASSYRDGGYEQYF
TRBV7-9,TRBD2,CASSLGGGAQETQYF
TRBV7-2,TRBD1,CASSLGQGAYYGYTF
TRBV2,NA,CASSDDFANTGELFF
TRBV6-5,NA,CASGVGQGSQETQYF
TRBV5-4,NA,CASSLRGAPGYTF
TRBV27,NA,CASSSAGTDSNQPQHF